Each of the 4 T cell receptor beta chains below was sequenced from the same sample in a study of beta chain features in type 1 diabetes. Study outcomes and limitations: Patients with Type 1 diabetes showed moderately but significantly shorter TCRB CDR3s in all four CD4+ subsets.

These receptors are not linked to any known antigen. What was sequenced were expressed TCRB transcripts, since all of the isolated RNA had been reverse transcribed. Profiling relied on immunoSEQ multiplex PCR, and the TCRdb table lists in-frame clones only, not all of them. The sample includes some 350,000 clones, over 9% of them seen just once. The sample taken for sequencing was central memory CD4+ T cells from blood. The receptors were gathered from a man aged 25 to 45 with type 1 diabetes.

In this sample, this clone turned up a few times. The CDR3 sequence: CASTLEGGSSREQYF. For the CDR3, the DNA is TGCGCCAGCACCCTTGAGGGGGGGTCTAGCCGCGAGCAGTACTTC. V usage is TRBV5-1 and J usage is TRBJ2-7, with a weak D call TRBD2 (7 bases). Deletions cut 6 bases from V and 6 bases from J, with 22 bases between. The CDR3 loop spans 15 amino acids. Germline V CDR1 and CDR2: SGHRS, YFSETQ.

This clone showed up just a few times. CDR3 sequence (DNA): TGTGCCAGCAGGGCGCCCGGGGGGTACGAGCAGTACTTC. Translating it yields CASRAPGGYEQYF. The V gene is TRBV6-6, the J gene TRBJ2-7, with 7 bases lining up with TRBD2. Germline values: CDR1 MNHNY, CDR2 SVGAGI (reference sequence). V shed 6 bases, J shed 4 bases, and the junction held 6 bases outside the gene matches. The CDR3 loop spans 13 amino acids.

The V gene is TRBV2, the J gene TRBJ2-7; 7 positions agree with TRBD1. Germline CDR1 is SNHLY and CDR2 is FYNNEI. The CDR3 contains 16 residues. The J segment lost 0 bases and the V segment lost 3 bases, leaving 8 bases of the junction unmatched. This chain's CDR3 is CASSELRGNSSYEQYF. The CDR3 DNA follows: TGTGCCAGCAGTGAGCTCAGGGGGAATAGCTCCTACGAGCAGTACTTC.

The chain couples TRBV5-1 to TRBJ2-3, with 8 bases matching TRBD1. This CDR3 is built from 15 residues. With V trimmed by 3 bases and J by 4 bases, 7 bases remained unmatched. Germline V gene sequence: CDR1 SGHRS, CDR2 YFSETQ. CDR3: CASSWDRTGSDTQYF. CDR3 nucleotide sequence: TGCGCCAGCAGCTGGGACAGGACCGGATCAGATACGCAGTATTTT.